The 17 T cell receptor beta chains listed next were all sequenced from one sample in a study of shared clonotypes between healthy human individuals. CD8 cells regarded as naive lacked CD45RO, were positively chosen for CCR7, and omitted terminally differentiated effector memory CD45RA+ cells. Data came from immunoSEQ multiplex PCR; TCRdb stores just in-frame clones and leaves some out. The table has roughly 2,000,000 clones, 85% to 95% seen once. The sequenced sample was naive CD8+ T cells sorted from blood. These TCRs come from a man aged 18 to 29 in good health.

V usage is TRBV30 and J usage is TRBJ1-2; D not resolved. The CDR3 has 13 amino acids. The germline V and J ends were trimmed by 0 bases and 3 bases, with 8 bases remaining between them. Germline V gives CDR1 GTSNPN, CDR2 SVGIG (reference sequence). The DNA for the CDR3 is TGTGCCTGGAGTGTACTACCGGACTATGGCTACACCTTC. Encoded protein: CAWSVLPDYGYTF.

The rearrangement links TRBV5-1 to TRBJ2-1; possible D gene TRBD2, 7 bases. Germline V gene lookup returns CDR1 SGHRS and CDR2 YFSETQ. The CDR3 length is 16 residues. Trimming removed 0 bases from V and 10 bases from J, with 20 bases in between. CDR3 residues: CASSLADGGPLKEQFF. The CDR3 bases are TGCGCCAGCAGCTTGGCAGACGGGGGGCCGTTGAAGGAGCAGTTCTTC.

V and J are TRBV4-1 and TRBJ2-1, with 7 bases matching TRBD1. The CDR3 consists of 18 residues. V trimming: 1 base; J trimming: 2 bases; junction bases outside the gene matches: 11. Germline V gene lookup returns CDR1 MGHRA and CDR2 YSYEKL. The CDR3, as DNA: TGCGCCAGCAGCCAAGCTAACAGGGGACCCGGTCCCTACAATGAGCAGTTCTTC. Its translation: CASSQANRGPGPYNEQFF.

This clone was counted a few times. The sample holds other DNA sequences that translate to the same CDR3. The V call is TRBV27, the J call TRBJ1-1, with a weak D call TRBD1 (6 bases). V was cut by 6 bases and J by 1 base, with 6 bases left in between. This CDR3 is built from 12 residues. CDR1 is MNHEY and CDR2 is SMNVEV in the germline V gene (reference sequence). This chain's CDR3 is CASRTGNTEAFF. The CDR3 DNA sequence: TGTGCCAGCAGGACAGGGAACACTGAAGCTTTCTTT.

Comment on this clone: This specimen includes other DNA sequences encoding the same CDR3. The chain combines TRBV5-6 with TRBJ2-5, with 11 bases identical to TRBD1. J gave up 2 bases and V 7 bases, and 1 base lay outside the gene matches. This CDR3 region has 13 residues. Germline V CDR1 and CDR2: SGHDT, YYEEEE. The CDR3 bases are TGTGCCAGCCGGGACAGGGGGCAAGAGACCCAGTACTTC. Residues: CASRDRGQETQYF.

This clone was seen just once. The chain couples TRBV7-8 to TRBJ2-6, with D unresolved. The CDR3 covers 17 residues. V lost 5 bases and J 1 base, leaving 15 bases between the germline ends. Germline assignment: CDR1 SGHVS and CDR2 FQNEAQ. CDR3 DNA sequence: TGTGCCAGCAGCCCAGTGGGTGGTGATTCTGGGGCCAACGTCCTGACTTTC. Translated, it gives CASSPVGGDSGANVLTF.

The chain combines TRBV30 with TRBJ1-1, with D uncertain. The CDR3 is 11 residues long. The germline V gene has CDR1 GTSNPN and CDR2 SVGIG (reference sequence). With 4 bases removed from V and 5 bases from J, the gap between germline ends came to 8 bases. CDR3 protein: CAWTQGTEAFF. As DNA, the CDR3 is TGTGCCTGGACCCAAGGGACTGAAGCTTTCTTT. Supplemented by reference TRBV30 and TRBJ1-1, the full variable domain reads SQTIHQWPATLVQPVGSPLSLECTVEGTSNPNLYWYRQAAGRGLQLLFYSVGIGQISSEVPQNLSASRPQDRQFILSSKKLLLSDSGFYLCAWTQGTEAFFGQGTRLTVV.

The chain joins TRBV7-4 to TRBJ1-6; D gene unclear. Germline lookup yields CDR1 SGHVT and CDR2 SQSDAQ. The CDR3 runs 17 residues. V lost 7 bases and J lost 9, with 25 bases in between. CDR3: CASTPEDRHSLSSPLHF. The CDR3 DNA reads TGTGCCAGCACCCCAGAAGACCGGCACTCCTTAAGTTCACCCCTCCACTTT. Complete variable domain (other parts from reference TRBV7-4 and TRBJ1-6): GAGVSQSPRYKVAKRGRDVALRCDSISGHVTLYWYRQTLGQGSEVLTYSQSDAQRDKSGRPSGRFSAERPERSVSTLKIQRTEQGDSAVYLCASTPEDRHSLSSPLHFGNGTRLTVT.

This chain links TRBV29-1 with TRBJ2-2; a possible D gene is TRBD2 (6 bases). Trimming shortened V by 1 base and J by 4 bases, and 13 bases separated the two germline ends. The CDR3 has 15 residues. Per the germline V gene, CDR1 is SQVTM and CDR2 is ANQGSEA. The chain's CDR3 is CSVEVWRGATGELFF. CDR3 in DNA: TGCAGCGTTGAAGTATGGCGGGGAGCCACCGGGGAGCTGTTTTTT.

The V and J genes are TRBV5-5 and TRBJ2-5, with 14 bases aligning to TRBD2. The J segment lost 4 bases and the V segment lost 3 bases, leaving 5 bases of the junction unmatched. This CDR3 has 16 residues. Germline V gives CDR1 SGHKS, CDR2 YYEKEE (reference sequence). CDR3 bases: TGTGCCAGCAGCTATGGGACTAGCGGGGGTCGAGAGACCCAGTACTTC. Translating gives CASSYGTSGGRETQYF.

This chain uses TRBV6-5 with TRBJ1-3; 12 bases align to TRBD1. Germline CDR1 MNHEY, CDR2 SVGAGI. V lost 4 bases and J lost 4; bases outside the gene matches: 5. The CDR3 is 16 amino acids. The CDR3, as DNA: TGTGCCAGCAGTTCGGGGACAGGGGGCATCGGAAACACCATATATTTT. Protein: CASSSGTGGIGNTIYF.

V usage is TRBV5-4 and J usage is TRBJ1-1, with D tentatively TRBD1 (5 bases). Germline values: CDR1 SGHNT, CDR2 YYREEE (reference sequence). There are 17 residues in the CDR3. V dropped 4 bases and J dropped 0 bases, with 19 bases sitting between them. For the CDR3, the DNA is TGTGCCAGCAGCCTGGGGACGGCGGGGGTCATGAACACTGAAGCTTTCTTT. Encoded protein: CASSLGTAGVMNTEAFF.

The CDR3 spells CASSELPRESGSPLHF. The CDR3 DNA reads as TGTGCCAGCAGTGAATTGCCCCGGGAAAGCGGTTCACCCCTCCACTTT. This rearrangement joins TRBV6-4 to TRBJ1-6; no definite D call. The germline V and J ends were trimmed by 3 bases and 9 bases, with 18 bases remaining between them. Germline V gene sequence: CDR1 MRHNA, CDR2 SNTAGT. The CDR3 sequence is 16 residues long.

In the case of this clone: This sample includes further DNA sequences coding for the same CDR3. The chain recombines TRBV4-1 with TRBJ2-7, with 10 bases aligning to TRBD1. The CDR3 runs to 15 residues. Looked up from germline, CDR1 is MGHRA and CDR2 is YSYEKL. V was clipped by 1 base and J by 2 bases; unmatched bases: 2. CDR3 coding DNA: TGCGCCAGCAGCCAAGGACAGGGGGCGCCCTACGAGCAGTACTTC. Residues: CASSQGQGAPYEQYF.

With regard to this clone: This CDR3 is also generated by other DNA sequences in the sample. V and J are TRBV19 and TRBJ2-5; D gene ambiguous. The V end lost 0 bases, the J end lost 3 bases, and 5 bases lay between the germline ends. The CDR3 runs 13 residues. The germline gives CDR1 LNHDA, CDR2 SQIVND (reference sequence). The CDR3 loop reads CASSIDTEETQYF. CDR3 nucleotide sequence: TGTGCCAGTAGTATAGATACAGAAGAGACCCAGTACTTC.

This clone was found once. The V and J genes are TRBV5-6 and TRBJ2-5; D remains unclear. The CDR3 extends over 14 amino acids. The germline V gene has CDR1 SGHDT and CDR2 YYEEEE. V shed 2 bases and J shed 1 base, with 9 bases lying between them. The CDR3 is CASSFGNSQETQYF. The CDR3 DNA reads TGTGCCAGCAGCTTCGGAAACTCCCAAGAGACCCAGTACTTC.

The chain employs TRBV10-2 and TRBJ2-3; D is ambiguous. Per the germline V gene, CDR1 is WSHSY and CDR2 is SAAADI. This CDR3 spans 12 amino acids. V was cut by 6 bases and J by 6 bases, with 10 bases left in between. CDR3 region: CASRTIGDTQYF. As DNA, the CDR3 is TGCGCCAGCAGAACGATCGGGGATACGCAGTATTTT.